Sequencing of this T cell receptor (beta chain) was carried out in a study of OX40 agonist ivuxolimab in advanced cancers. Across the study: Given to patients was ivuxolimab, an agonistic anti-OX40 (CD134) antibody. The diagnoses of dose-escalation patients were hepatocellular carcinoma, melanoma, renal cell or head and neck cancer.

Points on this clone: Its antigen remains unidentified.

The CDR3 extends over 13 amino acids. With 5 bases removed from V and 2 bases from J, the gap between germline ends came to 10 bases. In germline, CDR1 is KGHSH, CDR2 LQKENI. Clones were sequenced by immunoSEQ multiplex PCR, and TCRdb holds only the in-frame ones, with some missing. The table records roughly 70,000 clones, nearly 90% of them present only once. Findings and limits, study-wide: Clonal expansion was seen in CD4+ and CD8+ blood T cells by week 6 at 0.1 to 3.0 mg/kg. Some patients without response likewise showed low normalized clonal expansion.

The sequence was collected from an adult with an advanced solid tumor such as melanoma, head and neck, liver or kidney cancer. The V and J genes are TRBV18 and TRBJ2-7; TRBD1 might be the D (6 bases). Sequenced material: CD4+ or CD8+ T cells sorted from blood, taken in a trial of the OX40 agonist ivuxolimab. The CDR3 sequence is CASSEGQTYEQYF. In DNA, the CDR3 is TGTGCCAGCTCAGAAGGACAGACCTACGAGCAGTACTTC.